Detailed here is one T cell receptor (beta chain). The CDR3 consists of 15 residues. The V gene's germline CDR1 is MNHNS and CDR2 SASEGT. Germline trimming cut 2 bases from V and 7 bases from J; bases unmatched to any gene: 3. TCRdb keeps only in-frame clones here, not all; method: immunoSEQ multiplex PCR. The sample includes millions of clones, just over 90% of them seen just once. This sample is drawn from a study of shared clonotypes between healthy human individuals. Sequencing was performed on naive CD4+ T cells sorted from blood. Subset described: CD45RA+ positively selected. The rearrangement links TRBV6-1 to TRBJ2-1; 12 bases map to TRBD2. The sequence was obtained from a man younger than 30 in good health. The CDR3 DNA follows: TGTGCCAGCAGTGAACTAGCGGGAGGGTGGAATGAGCAGTTCTTC. Translated: CASSELAGGWNEQFF.